This is a list of T cell receptor beta chains from one sample in a study of Graves' ophthalmopathy and Graves' hyperthyroidism. TCRdb reprocessed the multiplex PCR reads via MiXCR and lists one record per CDR3 protein. Found here are about 740,000 distinct CDR3 sequences, 35% to 50% of them singletons; the top ten hold approximately 43%. The sample was peripheral blood. These receptors were taken from an adult man with Graves' ophthalmopathy. Both conserved end residues are part of each CDR3. The order of the fields is clone size, J gene, D gene, V gene, CDR3 protein, CDR3 DNA. D genes are given only for firm matches. Clone size is stated in some rows and not others, as once, few, many or a class when expanded.

clone size: many
J gene: TRBJ1-5
D gene: NA
V gene: TRBV12-3/TRBV12-4
CDR3 protein: CASSYRVVQPQHF
CDR3 DNA: TGTGCCAGCAGTTACAGGGTTGTACAGCCCCAGCATTTT

clone size: many
J gene: TRBJ1-1
D gene: NA
V gene: TRBV27
CDR3 protein: CASSSPGQGIKTFF
CDR3 DNA: TGTGCCAGCAGTTCCCCCGGGCAGGGGATTAAGACTTTCTTT

clone size: NA
J gene: TRBJ1-1
D gene: TRBD1
V gene: TRBV5-1
CDR3 protein: CASSTGQGAGTEASF
CDR3 DNA: TGCGCCAGCAGCACGGGACAGGGGGCGGGCACTGAAGCTTCCTTT

clone size: many
J gene: TRBJ1-1
D gene: NA
V gene: TRBV9
CDR3 protein: CASSEQAWDTEAFF
CDR3 DNA: TGTGCCAGCAGCGAACAGGCGTGGGACACTGAAGCTTTCTTT

clone size: many
J gene: TRBJ2-7
D gene: NA
V gene: TRBV7-9
CDR3 protein: CASSFRAATYEQYF
CDR3 DNA: TGTGCCAGCAGCTTCCGGGCGGCAACCTACGAGCAGTACTTC

clone size: many
J gene: TRBJ2-7
D gene: TRBD1
V gene: TRBV19
CDR3 protein: CASSSGQGPYEQYF
CDR3 DNA: TGTGCCAGTAGTAGCGGACAGGGCCCCTACGAGCAGTACTTC

clone size: NA
J gene: TRBJ1-4
D gene: NA
V gene: TRBV29-1
CDR3 protein: CSVVSSRGQFF
CDR3 DNA: TGCAGCGTTGTATCGTCCAGGGGCCAGTTTTTT

clone size: many
J gene: TRBJ1-5
D gene: NA
V gene: TRBV19
CDR3 protein: CASGRDGQPQHF
CDR3 DNA: TGTGCCAGTGGCAGGGATGGGCAGCCCCAGCATTTT

clone size: NA
J gene: TRBJ1-2
D gene: NA
V gene: TRBV28
CDR3 protein: CASSLWTGFNYGYTF
CDR3 DNA: TGTGCCAGCAGTTTGTGGACTGGGTTTAACTATGGCTACACCTTC

clone size: NA
J gene: TRBJ2-5
D gene: TRBD2
V gene: TRBV2
CDR3 protein: CASKSGRARIETQYF
CDR3 DNA: TGTGCCAGCAAGAGCGGGAGGGCCCGAATAGAGACCCAGTACTTC

clone size: many
J gene: TRBJ1-1
D gene: NA
V gene: TRBV19
CDR3 protein: CASSIGGSEAFF
CDR3 DNA: TGTGCCAGTAGTATTGGTGGCAGTGAAGCTTTCTTT

clone size: NA
J gene: TRBJ1-5
D gene: NA
V gene: TRBV25-1
CDR3 protein: CASSGKLSNQPQHF
CDR3 DNA: TGTGCCAGCAGTGGTAAGCTTAGCAATCAGCCCCAGCATTTT

clone size: many
J gene: TRBJ1-6
D gene: NA
V gene: TRBV2
CDR3 protein: CASSTDSSPLHF
CDR3 DNA: TGTGCCAGCAGCACGGACTCTTCACCCCTCCACTTT

clone size: NA
J gene: TRBJ2-5
D gene: TRBD1
V gene: TRBV15
CDR3 protein: CASSGTGSQETQYF
CDR3 DNA: TGTGCCAGCAGCGGGACAGGGTCTCAAGAGACCCAGTACTTC

clone size: few
J gene: TRBJ1-2
D gene: NA
V gene: TRBV14
CDR3 protein: CASSQSRWGRVAGYTF
CDR3 DNA: TGTGCCAGCAGCCAATCTAGATGGGGCAGGGTAGCTGGCTACACCTTC

clone size: once
J gene: TRBJ1-4
D gene: NA
V gene: TRBV2
CDR3 protein: CASSAGSTGRKLFF
CDR3 DNA: TGTGCCAGCAGTGCCGGGAGCACAGGCCGCAAACTGTTTTTT

clone size: many
J gene: TRBJ1-1
D gene: NA
V gene: TRBV5-6
CDR3 protein: CASSLALSGTEAFF
CDR3 DNA: TGTGCCAGCAGCTTGGCACTGAGTGGGACTGAAGCTTTCTTT

clone size: NA
J gene: TRBJ2-5
D gene: NA
V gene: TRBV2
CDR3 protein: CASRADRTQYF
CDR3 DNA: TGTGCCAGCAGGGCAGACAGGACCCAGTACTTC

clone size: NA
J gene: TRBJ1-4
D gene: NA
V gene: TRBV12-3/TRBV12-4
CDR3 protein: CASSTQQGGKLFF
CDR3 DNA: TGTGCCAGCAGTACCCAACAGGGAGGAAAACTGTTTTTT

clone size: once
J gene: TRBJ1-2
D gene: NA
V gene: TRBV10-3
CDR3 protein: CAINDSLAWEFSGYTF
CDR3 DNA: TGTGCCATCAATGACAGCTTAGCGTGGGAGTTTAGCGGCTACACCTTC

clone size: once
J gene: TRBJ1-5
D gene: TRBD1
V gene: TRBV19
CDR3 protein: CASSFRDRVFNQPQHF
CDR3 DNA: TGTGCCAGTAGTTTCCGGGACAGGGTTTTCAATCAGCCCCAGCATTTT

clone size: NA
J gene: TRBJ1-6
D gene: NA
V gene: TRBV20-1
CDR3 protein: CSARDQGRLGSPLHF
CDR3 DNA: TGCAGTGCTAGAGATCAGGGAAGGCTCGGTTCACCCCTCCACTTT

clone size: many
J gene: TRBJ2-7
D gene: NA
V gene: TRBV7-8
CDR3 protein: CASSGAGFEYF
CDR3 DNA: TGTGCCAGCAGCGGCGCAGGGTTCGAGTACTTC

clone size: few
J gene: TRBJ1-2
D gene: NA
V gene: TRBV10-3
CDR3 protein: CASSYSERAYGYTF
CDR3 DNA: TGTGCCAGCAGTTACTCCGAACGGGCGTATGGCTACACCTTC

clone size: NA
J gene: TRBJ2-5
D gene: TRBD2
V gene: TRBV7-2
CDR3 protein: CASSQTGGAPGETQYF
CDR3 DNA: TGTGCCAGCAGCCAAACCGGGGGGGCCCCTGGGGAGACCCAGTACTTC

clone size: many
J gene: TRBJ1-1
D gene: NA
V gene: TRBV19
CDR3 protein: CASTQWTGMNTEAFF
CDR3 DNA: TGTGCCAGTACTCAATGGACGGGCATGAACACTGAAGCTTTCTTT

clone size: few
J gene: TRBJ1-1
D gene: NA
V gene: TRBV10-2
CDR3 protein: CASSESGSTTEAFF
CDR3 DNA: TGTGCCAGCAGTGAATCAGGGAGTACGACTGAAGCTTTCTTT

clone size: many
J gene: TRBJ1-5
D gene: NA
V gene: TRBV29-1
CDR3 protein: CSVGAREPNQPQHF
CDR3 DNA: TGCAGCGTTGGCGCTCGGGAGCCGAATCAGCCCCAGCATTTT

clone size: NA
J gene: TRBJ1-5
D gene: NA
V gene: TRBV6-6
CDR3 protein: CASSYRTPRSQPQHF
CDR3 DNA: TGTGCCAGCAGTTACCGGACCCCTAGGAGTCAGCCCCAGCATTTT

clone size: many
J gene: TRBJ2-5
D gene: NA
V gene: TRBV20-1
CDR3 protein: CSASPREETQYF
CDR3 DNA: TGCAGTGCTAGTCCCAGGGAAGAGACCCAGTACTTC

clone size: NA
J gene: TRBJ2-5
D gene: NA
V gene: TRBV24-1
CDR3 protein: CASSLPVGETQYF
CDR3 DNA: TGTGCCAGCAGTTTACCAGTCGGAGAGACCCAGTACTTC

clone size: NA
J gene: TRBJ2-2
D gene: NA
V gene: TRBV20-1
CDR3 protein: CSAPRGASAKTGELFF
CDR3 DNA: TGCAGTGCTCCACGGGGAGCTAGCGCAAAGACCGGGGAGCTGTTTTTT

clone size: NA
J gene: TRBJ1-4
D gene: NA
V gene: TRBV20-1
CDR3 protein: CSASFPGTGNENLFF
CDR3 DNA: TGCAGTGCTAGCTTCCCAGGGACGGGCAATGAAAATCTGTTTTTT

clone size: many
J gene: TRBJ2-5
D gene: TRBD2
V gene: TRBV29-1
CDR3 protein: CSVVPGMASGETQYF
CDR3 DNA: TGCAGCGTTGTTCCGGGGATGGCTAGCGGGGAGACCCAGTACTTC

clone size: NA
J gene: TRBJ2-7
D gene: TRBD1
V gene: TRBV12-3/TRBV12-4
CDR3 protein: CASRRTGTGVEQYF
CDR3 DNA: TGTGCCAGCAGACGGACCGGGACAGGGGTCGAGCAGTACTTC

clone size: many
J gene: TRBJ1-4
D gene: TRBD1
V gene: TRBV25-1
CDR3 protein: CASRPDRDNEKLFF
CDR3 DNA: TGTGCCAGCAGGCCCGACAGGGACAACGAAAAACTGTTTTTT

clone size: many
J gene: TRBJ2-7
D gene: TRBD1
V gene: TRBV7-9
CDR3 protein: CASSGQGAVPYEQYF
CDR3 DNA: TGTGCCAGCAGCGGACAGGGGGCGGTCCCCTACGAGCAGTACTTC

clone size: once
J gene: TRBJ1-1
D gene: NA
V gene: TRBV10-3
CDR3 protein: CASSCTLGPSMNTEAFF
CDR3 DNA: TGTGCCAGCAGTTGCACATTGGGCCCAAGCATGAACACTGAAGCTTTCTTT

clone size: few
J gene: TRBJ1-5
D gene: TRBD1
V gene: TRBV20-1
CDR3 protein: CSARSGQDHSNQPQHF
CDR3 DNA: TGCAGTGCTAGGTCTGGACAGGACCATAGCAATCAGCCCCAGCATTTT

clone size: few
J gene: TRBJ1-6
D gene: TRBD1
V gene: TRBV7-3
CDR3 protein: CASSSGTGWVSPLHF
CDR3 DNA: TGTGCCAGCAGCTCGGGGACAGGGTGGGTTTCACCCCTCCACTTT

clone size: few
J gene: TRBJ2-7
D gene: NA
V gene: TRBV25-1
CDR3 protein: CASSREAQYF
CDR3 DNA: TGTGCCAGCAGCAGGGAGGCTCAGTACTTC

clone size: few
J gene: TRBJ2-7
D gene: NA
V gene: TRBV20-1
CDR3 protein: CSAMIRGFDEQYF
CDR3 DNA: TGCAGTGCTATGATCAGGGGCTTTGACGAGCAGTACTTC

clone size: NA
J gene: TRBJ2-5
D gene: TRBD1
V gene: TRBV7-9
CDR3 protein: CASSELGAGGRETQYF
CDR3 DNA: TGTGCCAGCAGTGAATTGGGTGCAGGGGGACGAGAGACCCAGTACTTC

clone size: many
J gene: TRBJ2-7
D gene: TRBD2
V gene: TRBV15
CDR3 protein: CATSRALAGDHEQYF
CDR3 DNA: TGTGCCACCAGCAGAGCCCTAGCGGGAGACCACGAGCAGTACTTC

clone size: many
J gene: TRBJ1-1
D gene: TRBD1
V gene: TRBV12-3/TRBV12-4
CDR3 protein: CASSSRDRLTEAFF
CDR3 DNA: TGTGCCAGCAGTTCACGGGACAGGCTTACTGAAGCTTTCTTT

clone size: NA
J gene: TRBJ2-5
D gene: NA
V gene: TRBV20-1
CDR3 protein: CSARVPLQGGETQYF
CDR3 DNA: TGCAGTGCTAGGGTCCCCCTACAGGGTGGCGAGACCCAGTACTTC

clone size: NA
J gene: TRBJ1-5
D gene: NA
V gene: TRBV24-1
CDR3 protein: CATSATPGRYNQPQHF
CDR3 DNA: TGTGCCACCAGTGCTACCCCTGGACGGTACAATCAGCCCCAGCATTTT